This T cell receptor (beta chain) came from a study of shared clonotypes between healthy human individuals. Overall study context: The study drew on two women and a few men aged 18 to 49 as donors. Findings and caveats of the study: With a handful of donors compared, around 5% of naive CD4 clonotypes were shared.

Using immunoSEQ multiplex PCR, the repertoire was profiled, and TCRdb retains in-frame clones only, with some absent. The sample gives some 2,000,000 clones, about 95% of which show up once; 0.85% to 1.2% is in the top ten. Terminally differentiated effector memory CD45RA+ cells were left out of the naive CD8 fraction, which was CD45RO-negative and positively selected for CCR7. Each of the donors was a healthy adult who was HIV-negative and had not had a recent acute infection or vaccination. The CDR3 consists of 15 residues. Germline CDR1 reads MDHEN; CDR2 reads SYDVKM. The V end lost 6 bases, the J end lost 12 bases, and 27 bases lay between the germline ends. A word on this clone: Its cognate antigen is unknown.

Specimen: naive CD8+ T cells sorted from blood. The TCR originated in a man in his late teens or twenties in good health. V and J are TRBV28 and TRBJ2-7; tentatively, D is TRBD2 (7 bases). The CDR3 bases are TGTGCCAGCAGACCAACTGGGGGGGCAGGGAGAGCAGTGTACTTC. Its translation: CASRPTGGAGRAVYF.